This T cell receptor (beta chain) is drawn from a study of cytomegalovirus exposure and HLA in healthy donors (dated by TCRdb to the late 2010s). Notes on the research overall: According to a later analysis, the roughly 130 validation repertoires were produced on the same platform as the 666 repertoires of the first cohort. The aim of the study was to test whether cataloging public T cell receptors could identify signatures of past pathogen exposure. A separate validation cohort of 100 to 150 different subjects was used in addition to the approximately 640-subject first cohort. The study combined high-throughput TCR immunosequencing, statistical association of individual TCRs with disease status, and machine learning to predict cytomegalovirus infection status. Findings and caveats that apply to the study as a whole: All 120 or so repertoires were used to score co-occurrence in the validation cohort in a later analysis, because that analysis had no HLA typing for the cohort. In vitro tests confirmed that three of the cytomegalovirus-associated TCR beta chains recognize cytomegalovirus antigens. In a later analysis, TCRs clustered in the first cohort were found to also tend to co-occur in the roughly 130 validation repertoires, with approximately 95% of cluster scores above 0. While some public TCRs were present in many individuals, most TCR sequences turned up only very rarely across donors. In both the original and validation cohorts, the classifier was reported to diagnose cytomegalovirus status with high specificity and sensitivity. In the study, some 180 TCR beta chains were listed as associated with cytomegalovirus. The authors suggested that the approach could potentially be generalized to other disease states and immunological phenotypes.

The receptor library was made with the immunoSEQ multiplex PCR assay. On the authors' methods: A statistical classification framework was built to diagnose cytomegalovirus status from the catalog of TCR beta chain sequences. Not all clones reach the TCRdb copy of this immuneACCESS table, which keeps in-frame sequences only. Checked studies attribute under half of the gap to unresolved V genes and leave the rest unexplained. For V, J and clone size, that table is used; D and trimming come from the DNA. This sample has roughly 50,000 clones in its table, and 90% of those were observed once. About 0.95% of the sample belongs to the ten largest clones. The germline V gene encodes CDR1 ENHRY and CDR2 SYGVKD. Including the terminal cysteine and phenylalanine, the CDR3 comprises 16 residues. The sequence is cut down to CDR3 DNA, 48 bases in frame from base 1. V loses 2 bases at its end and J loses 5 bases; junction bases beyond the gene matches: 9.

The donors were included in the validation cohort of around 120 subjects, a group kept apart from the approximately 700-subject first cohort. Of note for this clone: The target of this receptor is not known. Per-nucleotide qualities are absent, and no much larger clonotype sits a single base away.

Sequenced sample: PBMCs. The clonotype was recovered from a man younger than 35 in good health and CMV-seronegative. This chain is built from TRBV10-3 and TRBJ1-1; 9 middle bases align to TRBD1. CDR3 sequence: CAISEGKTGTGTEAFF. The DNA is as follows: TGTGCCATCAGTGAGGGGAAGACCGGGACAGGGACTGAAGCTTTCTTT.